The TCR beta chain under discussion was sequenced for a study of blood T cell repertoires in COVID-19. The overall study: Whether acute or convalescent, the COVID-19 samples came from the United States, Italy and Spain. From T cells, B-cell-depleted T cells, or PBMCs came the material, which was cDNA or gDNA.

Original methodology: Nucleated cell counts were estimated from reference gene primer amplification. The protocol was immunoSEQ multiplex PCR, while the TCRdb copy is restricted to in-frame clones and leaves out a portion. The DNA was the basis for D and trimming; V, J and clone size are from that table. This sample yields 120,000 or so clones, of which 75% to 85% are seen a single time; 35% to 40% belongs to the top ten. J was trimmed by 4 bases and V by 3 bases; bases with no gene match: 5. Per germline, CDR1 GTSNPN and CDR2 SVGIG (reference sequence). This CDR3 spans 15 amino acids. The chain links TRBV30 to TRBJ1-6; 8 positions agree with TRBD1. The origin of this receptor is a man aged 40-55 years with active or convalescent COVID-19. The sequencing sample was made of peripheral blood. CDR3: CAWSGTGYYNSPLHF. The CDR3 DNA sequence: TGTGCCTGGAGCGGGACAGGTTATTATAATTCACCCCTCCACTTT.